This T cell receptor beta chain originates from a study of blood T cell repertoires in COVID-19. Study at large: Samples taken during acute and convalescent COVID-19 were collected in the United States, Italy and Spain. PBMCs, B-cell-depleted T cells, or T cells provided the cDNA or gDNA that made up the material.

CDR3 length equals 15 residues. V was pared by 6 bases and J by 4 bases, with 8 bases of the junction left unmatched. The germline gives CDR1 MNHEY, CDR2 SVGAGI. Original handling: How many nucleated cells were present was estimated from reference gene primer amplification. TCRdb's copy holds only in-frame clones and misses some; the assay was immunoSEQ multiplex PCR. That table is the source of V, J and clone size, and D and trimming were worked out from the DNA. Of more than 150,000 clones in the sample, around 84% were seen once. The J gene is TRBJ2-7, the V gene TRBV6-5; 11 bases map to TRBD2. This clonotype was sampled from a man aged 45-60 years with active or convalescent COVID-19. Sequencing was done on a sample of peripheral blood. The CDR3 loop is CASRYSGGGEYEQYF. Written as DNA, the CDR3 is TGTGCCAGCAGATATAGCGGGGGGGGCGAGTACGAGCAGTACTTC.